Following are 12 T cell receptor beta chains from one sample sequenced in a study of long-term antiretroviral therapy in people with HIV. The authors ran the immunoSEQ assay, v3.0, at survey level. Method: immunoSEQ multiplex PCR; TCRdb's copy keeps in-frame clones and lacks some. The sample consists of tens of thousands of clones, 97% of them appearing once. The sample here was unsorted PBMCs, taken 6.9 years after starting antiretroviral therapy. These receptors came from a man under 40 with HIV.

The chain links TRBV11-3 to TRBJ2-1; no definite D call. V lost 5 bases and J 4 bases, leaving 9 bases between the germline ends. CDR3 length equals 13 residues. Looked up from germline, CDR1 is SGHNT and CDR2 is YENEEA. The CDR3 protein is CASSVDGYNEQFF. The CDR3 nucleotides are TGTGCCAGCAGCGTTGATGGGTACAATGAGCAGTTCTTC.

The chain carries TRBV15 and TRBJ1-1; D gene uncertain. Trimming left V 0 bases short and J 0 bases short, with 5 bases between. The V gene's germline CDR1 is LNHNV and CDR2 YYDKDF (reference sequence). The CDR3 length is 14 residues. The CDR3 protein is CATSRDIVNTEAFF. The CDR3 nucleotides are TGTGCCACCAGCAGAGATATTGTGAACACTGAAGCTTTCTTT.

The V gene is TRBV5-6, the J gene TRBJ1-5; unclear D gene. The V gene's germline CDR1 is SGHDT and CDR2 YYEEEE. Trimming pared 6 bases from V and 1 base from J, leaving 11 bases between. The CDR3 runs 14 residues. CDR3 nucleotides: TGTGCCAGCACCGAAGGTGTGAGCAATCAGCCCCAGCATTTT. It translates to CASTEGVSNQPQHF.

V is TRBV6-5 and J is TRBJ1-2; D is perhaps TRBD1 (6 bases). This CDR3 has 14 residues. The V and J ends lost 7 bases and 0 bases respectively, with 12 bases between them. Per germline, CDR1 MNHEY and CDR2 SVGAGI. Here the CDR3 reads CASTRTAANYGYTF. The CDR3 DNA sequence: TGTGCCAGCACCAGGACAGCAGCTAACTATGGCTACACCTTC.

V usage is TRBV11-2 and J usage is TRBJ1-2; no firm D call. V gave up 3 bases and J gave up 4 bases, with 9 bases separating them. The CDR3 consists of 13 residues. Germline CDR1 SGHAT, CDR2 FQNNGV. CDR3 nucleotides: TGTGCCAGCAGCTTTCGAATAGGCTATGGCTACACCTTC. This gives the protein CASSFRIGYGYTF.

J is TRBJ2-1 and V is TRBV6-6; the match to TRBD2 covers 9 bases. The germline V gene encodes CDR1 MNHNY and CDR2 SVGAGI (reference sequence). The ends lost 10 bases at V and 6 bases at J; junction bases unmatched: 7. The CDR3 spans 13 residues. This chain's CDR3 is CATHSGGLNEQFF. As DNA, the CDR3 is TGTGCCACCCATAGCGGGGGCCTCAATGAGCAGTTCTTC.

This clone was observed once. The chain has TRBV5-1 and TRBJ1-5; D perhaps matches TRBD1 (5 bases). Trimming stripped 2 bases from V and 4 bases from J, with 13 bases between. Germline values: CDR1 SGHRS, CDR2 YFSETQ. The CDR3 length is 15 residues. CDR3 sequence reads: CASSFPSGTNQPQHF. CDR3 nucleotides: TGCGCCAGCAGCTTCCCATCGGGGACGAATCAGCCCCAGCATTTT.

V usage is TRBV30 and J usage is TRBJ2-1; D perhaps matches TRBD1 (6 bases). The germline gives CDR1 GTSNPN, CDR2 SVGIG (reference sequence). This CDR3 is 13 amino acids long. The germline V and J ends were trimmed by 3 bases and 6 bases, with 12 bases remaining between them. The CDR3: CAWSGGRGNEQFF. CDR3 DNA sequence: TGTGCCTGGAGCGGAGGCAGGGGCAATGAGCAGTTCTTC.

This clone was recorded a few times. V gene TRBV7-2 combines with J gene TRBJ1-1, with unresolved D. CDR1 SGHTA and CDR2 FQGNSA come from the germline V gene. V lost 5 bases to trimming and J lost 5 bases, with 12 bases between them. The CDR3 extends over 13 amino acids. The CDR3 protein is CASSQAGVTEAFF. The CDR3, as DNA: TGTGCCAGCAGCCAGGCGGGCGTGACTGAAGCTTTCTTT.

The J gene is TRBJ2-7, the V gene TRBV9; D is unclear. The CDR3 has 13 residues. V lost 0 bases to trimming and J lost 0 bases, with 4 bases between them. Germline CDR1 reads SGDLS; CDR2 reads YYNGEE. The CDR3 region has the DNA TGTGCCAGCAGCGTAGGTAGCTCCTACGAGCAGTACTTC. Protein product: CASSVGSSYEQYF.

The rearrangement joins TRBV19 to TRBJ2-5; the match to TRBD1 covers 7 bases. The germline gives CDR1 LNHDA, CDR2 SQIVND (reference sequence). The trim removed 6 bases at V and 2 bases at J, leaving 6 bases unmatched. The CDR3 totals 14 residues. The CDR3 DNA sequence: TGTGCCAGTAGAAGACAGGGCGGTCAAGAGACCCAGTACTTC. Protein product: CASRRQGGQETQYF. The whole variable domain, remainder taken from reference TRBV19 and TRBJ2-5, is DGGITQSPKYLFRKEGQNVTLSCEQNLNHDAMYWYRQDPGQGLRLIYYSQIVNDFQKGDIAEGYSVSREKKESFPLTVTSAQKNPTAFYLCASRRQGGQETQYFGPGTRLLVL.

The chain recombines TRBV27 with TRBJ2-1; 9 bases are a match to TRBD2. The CDR3 is 13 amino acids. Unmatched junction bases numbered 8, after V lost 8 bases and J lost 9 bases. CDR1 is MNHEY, CDR2 SMNVEV, per germline (reference sequence). CDR3 residues: CASSSGGLSEQFF. The CDR3, as DNA: TGTGCCAGCTCAAGCGGGGGGCTGAGTGAGCAGTTCTTC.